The rows below give T cell receptor beta chains drawn from one sample of a study of T cells in Graves' hyperthyroidism and ophthalmopathy. Via MiXCR, TCRdb re-called the multiplex PCR reads, giving one row per CDR3 protein. The data show a few hundred thousand distinct CDR3 sequences, about 18% seen once. The sequenced material came from blood. The receptors were sampled from a woman aged 18 to 35 with Graves' hyperthyroidism. CDR3s include the opening cysteine and the closing phenylalanine or tryptophan. Where a row states a size, it is once, few, many or the class of an expanded clone; other rows omit it.

J gene,V gene,clone size,CDR3 protein
TRBJ2-3,TRBV20-1,many,CSARGPLTSTDTQYF
TRBJ2-7,TRBV20-1,many,CSARSGYSYEQYF
TRBJ2-7,TRBV9,many,CASSVRGRGDEQYF
TRBJ2-5,TRBV7-9,-,CASSYSRASETQYF
TRBJ1-1,TRBV5-1,few,CASSRDRGLETEAFF
TRBJ1-1,TRBV12-3/TRBV12-4,-,CASSLTMTGQGAGTEAFF
TRBJ2-2,TRBV20-1,-,CSARVGTIGRSNTGELFF
TRBJ2-3,TRBV7-8,many,CASSFASGFTDTQYF
TRBJ2-6,TRBV4-1,few,CASSRDADPSSGANVLTF
TRBJ1-1,TRBV3-1,-,CASSPHGEEAFF
TRBJ1-2,TRBV12-3/TRBV12-4,many,CASSLAQGGYTF
TRBJ1-2,TRBV7-3,-,CASSLSNNYGYTF
TRBJ2-5,TRBV28,many,CASSPWTSAEETQYF
TRBJ2-7,TRBV7-3,-,CASSDGTSGDYEQYF
TRBJ1-3,TRBV4-1,few,CASSQVLRGGPNSGNTIYF
TRBJ2-1,TRBV2,-,CASSEVRLVTYNEQFF
TRBJ2-5,TRBV25-1,-,CASRVGASETQYF
TRBJ1-2,TRBV12-3/TRBV12-4,-,CASSLRTGSNYGYTF
TRBJ2-7,TRBV12-3/TRBV12-4,many,CASSFRTVYYEQYF
TRBJ1-1,TRBV18,-,CASSPGDRYATEAFF
TRBJ1-5,TRBV7-8,many,CASSTGTGGRNQPQHF
TRBJ2-2,TRBV7-8,many,CASSGGVRFNTGELFF
TRBJ2-7,TRBV5-1,-,CASSLSPGQGASEQYF
TRBJ1-1,TRBV7-8,-,CASSPRRMGNTEAFF
TRBJ2-5,TRBV7-2,many,CASSLAGLEKTQYF
TRBJ2-5,TRBV3-1,few,CASSQYFGETQYF
TRBJ2-7,TRBV6-5,many,CASRRDSSYEQYF
TRBJ2-5,TRBV29-1,many,CSVAGQGAMGGETQYF
TRBJ2-2,TRBV29-1,many,CSVWGFGQGAGELFF
TRBJ2-2,TRBV6-1,many,CASAGGHRRKLFF
TRBJ1-5,TRBV12-3/TRBV12-4,many,CASSLSRGPGNQPQHF
TRBJ1-2,TRBV3-1,many,CASSRRGGRLKYGYTF
TRBJ1-2,TRBV2,many,CASSAMTELYGYTF
TRBJ1-2,TRBV6-1,many,CASTVSNYGYTF
TRBJ2-7,TRBV6-5,-,CASSFTGDTGDDKYF
TRBJ1-2,TRBV6-5,many,CASSYDGTADYGYTF
TRBJ2-4,TRBV5-1,-,CASSLTGGGENIKYF
TRBJ2-5,TRBV4-2,-,CASSQIRGSRSIWETQYF
TRBJ1-1,TRBV12-3/TRBV12-4,-,CASRGGRSTEAFF
TRBJ2-5,TRBV12-3/TRBV12-4,-,CASSVGGRQDTQYF
TRBJ2-2,TRBV7-8,-,CASSRRQGWGTGELFF
TRBJ2-7,TRBV5-1,few,CASNLGGDEQYF
TRBJ1-3,TRBV9,many,CASSGGRGRNTIYF
TRBJ1-6,TRBV20-1,few,CSARPSPDSPLHF
TRBJ1-5,TRBV2,many,CASSLTGGDQPQHF
TRBJ2-5,TRBV7-2,few,CASSLALGGLGAETQYF
TRBJ1-2,TRBV5-1,many,CASSLVGLYGYTF
TRBJ2-5,TRBV20-1,many,CSARDEGTQYF
TRBJ1-1,TRBV11-1,many,CASRISGGGRDTEAFF
TRBJ1-2,TRBV7-2,many,CASSNKTGIHTF
TRBJ2-5,TRBV5-1,few,CASSLGLAGYQETQYF
TRBJ2-7,TRBV13,many,CASSSRQGIYEQYF
TRBJ1-5,TRBV6-2/TRBV6-3,-,CASRPGGGGNQPQHF
TRBJ2-7,TRBV11-1,many,CASSPAGSCEQYF